The rows below give T cell receptor beta chains drawn from one sample of a study of CD8+CD57+ T cells in acquired aplastic anemia. TCRdb ran MiXCR on the reads and lists one entry per CDR3 protein. The table records about 98,000 distinct CDR3 sequences, less than 75% of them present only once. Sequenced input: sorted CD4+, CD8+, or CD8+CD57+ T cells (not recorded which) from PBMCs. Source of these receptors: a human donor with aplastic anemia. Both conserved end residues are part of each CDR3. The order of the fields is V gene, D gene, clone size, J gene, CDR3 DNA, CDR3 protein. A D gene is named only where the DNA matches it firmly. Rows give clone size only sometimes, using once, few, many, or a class for an expanded clone.

V: TRBV29-1; D: NA; size: NA; J: TRBJ2-2; DNA: TGCAGCGTTGTAAGGGGGAACACCGGGGAGCTGTTTTTT; CDR3: CSVVRGNTGELFF
V: TRBV7-9; D: NA; size: NA; J: TRBJ1-3; DNA: TGTGCCAGCATTAGTGGAAACACCATATATTTT; CDR3: CASISGNTIYF
V: TRBV10-3; D: NA; size: NA; J: TRBJ1-5; DNA: TGTGCCTCCCATGGCCAGGGATATCAGCCCCAGCATTTT; CDR3: CASHGQGYQPQHF
V: TRBV7-6; D: NA; size: NA; J: TRBJ2-7; DNA: TGTGCCAGCAGCCCCGGGGCCTACGAGCAGTACTTC; CDR3: CASSPGAYEQYF
V: TRBV20-1; D: TRBD2; size: NA; J: TRBJ2-1; DNA: TGCAGTGCTAGAGATCGACTAGCGGGAGTGTATTACAATGAGCAGTTCTTC; CDR3: CSARDRLAGVYYNEQFF
V: TRBV7-2; D: NA; size: NA; J: TRBJ2-7; DNA: TGTGCCAGCAGCCATTATCAACGCGAGCAGTACTTC; CDR3: CASSHYQREQYF
V: TRBV24-1; D: TRBD1; size: NA; J: TRBJ1-5; DNA: TGTGCCACCAGTGATTTGAGGACAGGGTATAGCAATCAGCCCCAGCATTTT; CDR3: CATSDLRTGYSNQPQHF
V: TRBV20-1; D: NA; size: NA; J: TRBJ1-2; DNA: TGCAGTGCTAGCCCAGGGGACTATGGCTACACCTTC; CDR3: CSASPGDYGYTF
V: TRBV6-2/TRBV6-3; D: NA; size: many; J: TRBJ1-6; DNA: TGTGCCAGCAGTTTCGAGAATTCACCCCTCCACTTT; CDR3: CASSFENSPLHF
V: TRBV6-5; D: NA; size: NA; J: TRBJ1-6; DNA: TGTGCCAGCAGTTACTCTCGAGGCTCCTATAATTCACCCCTCCACTTT; CDR3: CASSYSRGSYNSPLHF
V: TRBV29-1; D: NA; size: few; J: TRBJ2-3; DNA: TGCAGCGTCGCTGAAGGCACAGATACGCAGTATTTT; CDR3: CSVAEGTDTQYF
V: TRBV9; D: TRBD2; size: NA; J: TRBJ2-1; DNA: TGTGCCAGCAGCCCTCAAGGGGCGGGAGGTAATGAGCAGTTCTTC; CDR3: CASSPQGAGGNEQFF
V: TRBV7-6; D: TRBD1; size: many; J: TRBJ1-2; DNA: TGTGCCAGCAGTTTCGGACAGGGACAGGGCTACACCTTC; CDR3: CASSFGQGQGYTF
V: TRBV2; D: NA; size: NA; J: TRBJ2-7; DNA: TGTGCCAGCAGAGCCGTTGGGGCCGAGCAGTACTTC; CDR3: CASRAVGAEQYF
V: TRBV19; D: TRBD1; size: many; J: TRBJ2-7; DNA: TGTGCCAGTAGGAGGGACAGGGACTCCTACGAGCAGTACTTC; CDR3: CASRRDRDSYEQYF
V: TRBV2; D: NA; size: NA; J: TRBJ2-7; DNA: TGTGCCAGCAGTGAAGAGGAGTACGAGCAGTACTTC; CDR3: CASSEEEYEQYF
V: TRBV2; D: NA; size: NA; J: TRBJ2-7; DNA: TGTGCCAGCAGCCGTGGCGGACCAAGGGACGAGCAGTACTTC; CDR3: CASSRGGPRDEQYF
V: TRBV7-9; D: NA; size: few; J: TRBJ2-7; DNA: TGTGCCAGCAGCTTATGGGAGGAGCAGTACTTC; CDR3: CASSLWEEQYF
V: TRBV11-2; D: TRBD1; size: few; J: TRBJ1-5; DNA: TGTGCCAGCAGCCTCATACAGGGGTCCGGCAATCAGCCCCAGCATTTT; CDR3: CASSLIQGSGNQPQHF
V: TRBV4-1; D: TRBD1; size: NA; J: TRBJ1-6; DNA: TGCGCCAGCAGCCATACCACCGGGACAGGGGGTAAAGGTTCACCCCTCCACTTT; CDR3: CASSHTTGTGGKGSPLHF
V: TRBV5-1; D: NA; size: few; J: TRBJ2-7; DNA: TGCGCCAGCAGCCCGGGGGGCAGGGGGCGCGTCTACGAGCAGTACTTC; CDR3: CASSPGGRGRVYEQYF
V: TRBV20-1; D: TRBD1; size: NA; J: TRBJ1-1; DNA: TGCAGTGCTAGAGATCTCCCAGGGGGCCTAAACGCTGAAGCTTTCTTT; CDR3: CSARDLPGGLNAEAFF
V: TRBV11-2; D: NA; size: NA; J: TRBJ2-7; DNA: TGTGCCAGCAGCCCCGCGTTTGACCGGGACGCCTACGAGCAGTACTTC; CDR3: CASSPAFDRDAYEQYF
V: TRBV7-2; D: NA; size: NA; J: TRBJ2-3; DNA: TGTGCCAGCAAGCCCCGCCTGGTCACAGATACGCAGTATTTT; CDR3: CASKPRLVTDTQYF
V: TRBV4-1; D: NA; size: many; J: TRBJ2-1; DNA: TGCGCCAGCAGCCAAGGGGCCAGGACACTCCAGTTCTTC; CDR3: CASSQGARTLQFF
V: TRBV15; D: NA; size: NA; J: TRBJ1-5; DNA: TGTGCCACCAGCAGACACCAAAAGCCCCAGCATTTT; CDR3: CATSRHQKPQHF
V: TRBV29-1; D: NA; size: NA; J: TRBJ2-6; DNA: TGCAGCGTTGCGCACAAGGCGGGGGCCAACGTCCTGACTTTC; CDR3: CSVAHKAGANVLTF
V: TRBV15; D: NA; size: few; J: TRBJ1-3; DNA: TGTGCCACCAGCAGAGATACAACCCGGAACACCATATATTTT; CDR3: CATSRDTTRNTIYF
V: TRBV2; D: TRBD1; size: NA; J: TRBJ2-5; DNA: TGTGCCAGCAGTGCAGGGGGCGAGACCCAGTACTTC; CDR3: CASSAGGETQYF
V: TRBV15; D: TRBD2; size: many; J: TRBJ2-7; DNA: TGTGCCACCAGCAGAGTACGGGAGGGCCCGGAAGAGCAGTACTTC; CDR3: CATSRVREGPEEQYF
V: TRBV7-2; D: NA; size: NA; J: TRBJ2-7; DNA: TGTGCCAGCAGCTTAGGGCTAGCGAGAAACGAGCAGTACTTC; CDR3: CASSLGLARNEQYF
V: TRBV20-1; D: NA; size: few; J: TRBJ2-7; DNA: TGCAGTGCTTTCTCAGGGGAGCGGGAATCCTACGAGCAGTACTTC; CDR3: CSAFSGERESYEQYF
V: TRBV15; D: NA; size: NA; J: TRBJ1-5; DNA: TGTGCCACCAGCAGAGAACCGCCCGGCTCTCAGCCCCAGCATTTT; CDR3: CATSREPPGSQPQHF
V: TRBV7-9; D: NA; size: NA; J: TRBJ1-1; DNA: TGTGCCAGCAGCTTAGCGGTGCGGTGGAACACTGAAGCTTTCTTT; CDR3: CASSLAVRWNTEAFF
V: TRBV7-6; D: NA; size: few; J: TRBJ2-1; DNA: TGTGCCAGCAGCTTAGGGGCTAGTCCCTACAATGAGCAGTTCTTC; CDR3: CASSLGASPYNEQFF
V: TRBV7-9; D: NA; size: many; J: TRBJ1-2; DNA: TGTGCCAGCAGCCCGGGGACGGAATACATCCATGGCTACACCTTC; CDR3: CASSPGTEYIHGYTF
V: TRBV15; D: NA; size: NA; J: TRBJ2-7; DNA: TGTGCCACCAGCAGAGGGAGAGAGCAGTACTTC; CDR3: CATSRGREQYF
V: TRBV2; D: NA; size: NA; J: TRBJ2-7; DNA: TGTGCCAGCAGTGTAGAGGGGTTCTACGAGCGGTACTTC; CDR3: CASSVEGFYERYF
V: TRBV10-3; D: NA; size: NA; J: TRBJ2-3; DNA: TGTGCCATCAGTGGAAAGGGCACAGATACGCAGTATTTT; CDR3: CAISGKGTDTQYF
V: TRBV4-2; D: TRBD2; size: many; J: TRBJ2-3; DNA: TGTGCCAGCAGCCAAGAAGCGGGGGGGCAGAGAGATACGCAGTATTTT; CDR3: CASSQEAGGQRDTQYF